The present TCR beta chain was sequenced within a study of T-cell reconstitution after alpha-beta-depleted transplantation in children. V was shortened by 1 base and J by 8 bases, with 8 bases between the two germline ends. This CDR3 spans 12 amino acids. Study-wide points: Alpha-beta T cells about two months after transplant reportedly derived from several hundred expanded graft clones. Some patients' high day-60 TCRbeta diversity was traced to surviving recipient T cells and thymic progenitors. The main origin of T-cell counts and diversity one year after transplant was newly produced T cells.

Unique molecular identifiers featured in how the TCRbeta library was prepared. A single record per CDR3 protein comes from TCRdb applying MiXCR to the PCR reads. The profile shows about 580,000 distinct CDR3 sequences, under 25% of them singletons. For this clonotype: What it binds is unknown.

Sequencing used PBMCs, mostly from graft donor cells, obtained 360 days after TCRalphabeta/CD19-depleted stem cell transplant. The rearrangement joins TRBV12-3 or TRBV12-4 to TRBJ1-1, with D uncertain. The origin of this receptor is a boy younger than two who had a stem cell transplant for acute myeloid leukemia, so the T cells may come from the graft donor. CDR3 sequence reads: CASSLGRIEAFF. CDR3 nucleotide sequence: TGTGCCAGCAGTTTAGGACGTATCGAAGCTTTCTTT.